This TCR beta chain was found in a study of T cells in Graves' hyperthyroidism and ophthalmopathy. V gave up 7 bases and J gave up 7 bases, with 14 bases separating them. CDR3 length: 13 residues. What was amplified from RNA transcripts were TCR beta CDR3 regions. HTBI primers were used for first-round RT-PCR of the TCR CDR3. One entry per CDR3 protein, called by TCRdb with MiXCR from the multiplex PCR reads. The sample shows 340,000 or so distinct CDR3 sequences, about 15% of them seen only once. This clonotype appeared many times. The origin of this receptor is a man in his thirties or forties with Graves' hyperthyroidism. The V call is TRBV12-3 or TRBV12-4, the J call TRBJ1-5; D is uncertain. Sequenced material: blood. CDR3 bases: TGTGCCAGCACTTCCACCTCTACCCAGCCCCAGCATTTT. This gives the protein CASTSTSTQPQHF.